What follows is one TCR beta chain and its context. This specimen comes from a study of OX40 agonist ivuxolimab in advanced cancers. Study overall: Partial responses were achieved by three patients, one with hepatocellular carcinoma and two with cutaneous melanoma.

This table comes from immunoSEQ multiplex PCR, and its TCRdb copy is limited to in-frame clones, with some not included. This sample carries roughly 71,000 clones, about 79% of them seen once, and the ten largest clones take 1.5% to 2%. The germline V gene encodes CDR1 SGHAT and CDR2 FQNNGV. V gave up 0 bases and J gave up 9 bases; unmatched junction bases: 5. This CDR3 has 14 residues. The chain uses TRBV11-2 and TRBJ2-1; 7 bases line up with TRBD2. Sequencing used CD4+ or CD8+ T cells sorted from blood, obtained in a trial of the OX40 agonist ivuxolimab. The sequence derives from an adult with an advanced solid tumor such as melanoma, head and neck, liver or kidney cancer. The CDR3 bases are TGTGCCAGCAGCTTAGATGGACTAGATCCTGAGCAGTTCTTC. This translates into CASSLDGLDPEQFF.